Given below is one T cell receptor beta chain in context. Germline CDR1 reads SGHTA; CDR2 reads FQGNSA. This CDR3 has 13 amino acids. Trimming took 4 bases from V and 4 from J, leaving 10 bases between them. Here immunoSEQ multiplex PCR was the method, and the copy in TCRdb shows in-frame clones only, minus some. This sample carries 150,000 to 200,000 clones, about 81% of them seen once, and the ten largest clones take about a tenth. The entry originates in a study of blood T cell repertoires in COVID-19. The chain recombines TRBV7-2 with TRBJ2-5, with D possibly matching TRBD1 (5 bases). The sample was peripheral blood. The sequence came from a human donor in a cohort sampled during active COVID-19. The CDR3 here is CASSSNQGETQYF. Written as DNA, the CDR3 is TGTGCCAGCAGCTCGAATCAGGGAGAGACCCAGTACTTC.